This TCR beta chain is from a study of Siglec-9 on CD8 T cells in melanoma. This table comes from immunoSEQ multiplex PCR, and its TCRdb copy is limited to in-frame clones, with some not included. The sample consists of almost 30,000 clones, 80% of them appearing once. Sample: Siglec-9- CD8+ T cells sorted from blood. The sequence was collected from a human donor in good health.

The CDR3 sequence: CASSGGEAFF. The CDR3 DNA is TGTGCCAGCAGCGGCGGTGAAGCTTTCTTT. This chain links TRBV7-9 with TRBJ1-1; D remains ambiguous. Germline values: CDR1 SEHNR, CDR2 FQNEAQ (reference sequence). The length of the CDR3 is 10 residues. Trimming took off 5 bases at V and 7 bases at J, with 5 bases between the two ends.